This T cell receptor beta chain was sequenced in a study of shared clonotypes between healthy human individuals. Whole-study context: Ranging from 18 to 49 in age, donors were two women and a few men.

The germline V gene encodes CDR1 SGHKS and CDR2 YYEKEE (reference sequence). V was trimmed by 4 bases and J by 9 bases, leaving 14 bases between them. The CDR3 sequence is 13 residues long. Study-level findings and limits: Naive CD4 clonotypes overlapped across a handful of donors at around 5%. Inspection by rarefaction showed sorted-subset sequencing to be incomplete despite large depth. Larger estimated richness was generally recorded for naive subsets relative to memory subsets.

Comment on this clone: The antigen is not known.

This table comes from immunoSEQ multiplex PCR, and its TCRdb copy is limited to in-frame clones, with some not included. The table records some 2.3 million clones, over 90% of them present only once. Sequencing input: naive CD4+ T cells from PBMCs. Subset defined: CD45RA+ positively selected. The chain combines TRBV5-5 with TRBJ2-1; perhaps TRBD2 as D (5 bases). The sequence was obtained from a man between 18 and 29 years old in good health. Some clones in this sample may be carry-over from other donors' samples. CDR3 bases: TGTGCCAGCAGCGAGGGTGTTGCCACTGAGCAGTTCTTC. Its protein product is CASSEGVATEQFF.